The rows below give T cell receptor beta chains drawn from one sample of a study of cytomegalovirus exposure and HLA in healthy donors. The protocol was immunoSEQ multiplex PCR, while the TCRdb copy is restricted to in-frame clones and leaves out a portion. The sample has 150,000 to 170,000 clones, 86% seen once. Sequencing was done on a sample of PBMCs. These receptors all stem from a man aged 18 to 29 in good health and CMV-seropositive. The CDR3 runs from the conserved cysteine through the conserved F or W. A D gene is named only where the DNA matches it firmly. Not all rows give a size; the values are once, few, many and, for expanded clones, a class.

D	V	size	J	CDR3	DNA
.	TRBV27	.	TRBJ2-2	CASSSPGPARGTGELFF	TGTGCCAGCAGTTCCCCGGGCCCAGCAAGGGGAACCGGGGAGCTGTTTTTT
TRBD1	TRBV6-5	few	TRBJ2-1	CASSYDRGNEQFF	TGTGCCAGCAGTTACGACAGGGGGAATGAGCAGTTCTTC
TRBD1	TRBV18	.	TRBJ2-7	CASSLTGGYEQYF	TGTGCCAGCTCACTTACAGGGGGCTACGAGCAGTACTTC
.	TRBV7-8	.	TRBJ1-2	CASSLRTGNYGYTF	TGTGCCAGCAGCTTGAGGACGGGGAACTATGGCTACACCTTC
TRBD2	TRBV7-2	.	TRBJ2-7	CASSIGGTKLAGAPYEQYF	TGTGCCAGCAGCATAGGGGGGACGAAACTAGCGGGAGCCCCCTACGAGCAGTACTTC
.	TRBV4-1	many	TRBJ2-7	CASSQDGDLAAPPAYEQYF	TGCGCCAGCAGCCAAGACGGGGATCTCGCAGCTCCTCCCGCATACGAGCAGTACTTC
.	TRBV6-5	.	TRBJ1-6	CASRQSSYNSPLHF	TGTGCCAGCCGACAGAGCTCCTATAATTCACCCCTCCACTTT
TRBD1	TRBV4-1	once	TRBJ2-7	CASSLGRTGRWYEQYF	TGCGCCAGCAGCCTCGGAAGGACAGGGCGGTGGTACGAGCAGTACTTC
TRBD1	TRBV7-2	.	TRBJ2-1	CASSWKEQGKQFF	TGTGCCAGCAGCTGGAAAGAACAGGGGAAGCAGTTCTTC
TRBD1	TRBV7-2	.	TRBJ1-4	CASSLEAGGREKLFF	TGTGCCAGCAGCTTAGAGGCAGGGGGACGTGAAAAACTGTTTTTT
TRBD1	TRBV7-3	few	TRBJ2-7	CASSQRGQGYEQYF	TGTGCCAGCAGTCAAAGGGGACAGGGCTACGAGCAGTACTTC
.	TRBV7-2	few	TRBJ1-1	CASTGLPNTEAFF	TGTGCCAGCACCGGACTTCCGAACACTGAAGCTTTCTTT
TRBD1	TRBV6-5	.	TRBJ2-7	CATTRDRVSYEQYF	TGTGCCACGACCCGGGACAGGGTCTCCTACGAGCAGTACTTC
TRBD2	TRBV5-4	.	TRBJ2-1	CASSLVGLVSNEQFF	TGTGCCAGCAGCTTGGTAGGACTAGTGAGCAATGAGCAGTTCTTC
.	TRBV18	.	TRBJ2-1	CASSETSGSEQFF	TGTGCCAGCTCCGAGACGTCGGGGAGTGAGCAGTTCTTC
.	TRBV6-6	.	TRBJ2-5	CASAGQQETQYF	TGTGCCAGTGCGGGGCAGCAAGAGACCCAGTACTTC
.	TRBV5-3	once	TRBJ2-1	CARSLGQYNEQFF	TGTGCCAGAAGCTTGGGACAGTACAATGAGCAGTTCTTC
TRBD1	TRBV4-1	.	TRBJ2-6	CASSQLRDRVYGANVLTF	TGCGCCAGCAGCCAACTCCGGGACAGGGTATACGGGGCCAACGTCCTGACTTTC
.	TRBV2	.	TRBJ2-7	CARSGLYSYEQYF	TGTGCCAGATCTGGACTCTACTCCTACGAGCAGTACTTC
.	TRBV4-3	.	TRBJ1-2	CASSQVSRSNYGYTF	TGCGCCAGCAGCCAAGTCTCCAGGTCTAACTATGGCTACACCTTC
.	TRBV27	.	TRBJ1-1	CASRGGLMNTEAFF	TGTGCCAGCAGGGGGGGGCTTATGAACACTGAAGCTTTCTTT
TRBD1	TRBV9	few	TRBJ1-1	CASSITPGQSYSNTEAFF	TGTGCCAGCAGCATTACTCCGGGACAGTCTTATAGTAACACTGAAGCTTTCTTT
.	TRBV29-1	.	TRBJ2-2	CSVYEDSNTGELFF	TGCAGCGTCTACGAGGACTCGAACACCGGGGAGCTGTTTTTT
.	TRBV5-1	.	TRBJ1-1	CASSTVGPDTEAFF	TGCGCCAGCAGCACCGTGGGGCCCGACACTGAAGCTTTCTTT
.	TRBV18	.	TRBJ2-7	CASSPPGQGLAGVYEQYF	TGTGCCAGCTCTCCTCCGGGACAGGGGCTAGCGGGAGTCTACGAGCAGTACTTC
.	TRBV6-5	.	TRBJ1-2	CASRDPRGTSYGYTF	TGTGCCAGCAGAGACCCTCGAGGGACTAGCTATGGCTACACCTTC
.	TRBV9	.	TRBJ1-5	CASSVLGRAEQPQHF	TGTGCCAGCAGCGTATTGGGCAGGGCTGAGCAGCCCCAGCATTTT
.	TRBV7-2	once	TRBJ1-1	CASSLLGPNTEAFF	TGTGCCAGCAGCTTACTAGGCCCGAACACTGAAGCTTTCTTT
.	TRBV7-2	.	TRBJ2-1	CASSLPRSRYNEQFF	TGTGCCAGCAGCTTGCCCCGTTCGCGCTACAATGAGCAGTTCTTC
.	TRBV19	.	TRBJ2-7	CASGGVYGSYEQYF	TGTGCCAGTGGAGGAGTGTACGGTTCCTACGAGCAGTACTTC
.	TRBV10-3	.	TRBJ2-1	CAISQLDEQFF	TGTGCCATCAGTCAGCTAGATGAGCAGTTCTTC
TRBD1	TRBV19	.	TRBJ1-1	CASSPGTGPEAFF	TGTGCCAGTAGTCCGGGGACAGGCCCTGAAGCTTTCTTT
TRBD2	TRBV30	once	TRBJ2-2	CAWRSAGVGTGELFF	TGTGCCTGGAGATCAGCGGGAGTAGGTACCGGGGAGCTGTTTTTT
.	TRBV5-6	few	TRBJ1-5	CASRPWGGSNQPQHF	TGTGCCAGCAGACCCTGGGGGGGAAGCAATCAGCCCCAGCATTTT
.	TRBV2	.	TRBJ1-1	CASRVGGTVNTEAFF	TGTGCCAGCAGGGTTGGGGGGACGGTGAACACTGAAGCTTTCTTT
.	TRBV7-2	.	TRBJ1-1	CASRRTPNTEAFF	TGTGCCAGCAGGCGAACCCCGAACACTGAAGCTTTCTTT
TRBD1	TRBV19	.	TRBJ1-5	CASSTPPGQGVTQPQHF	TGTGCCAGTAGTACCCCCCCCGGACAGGGAGTAACCCAGCCCCAGCATTTT
TRBD1	TRBV29-1	.	TRBJ2-1	CSVVGDRGVRSYNEQFF	TGCAGCGTTGTTGGGGACAGGGGGGTACGGTCCTACAATGAGCAGTTCTTC